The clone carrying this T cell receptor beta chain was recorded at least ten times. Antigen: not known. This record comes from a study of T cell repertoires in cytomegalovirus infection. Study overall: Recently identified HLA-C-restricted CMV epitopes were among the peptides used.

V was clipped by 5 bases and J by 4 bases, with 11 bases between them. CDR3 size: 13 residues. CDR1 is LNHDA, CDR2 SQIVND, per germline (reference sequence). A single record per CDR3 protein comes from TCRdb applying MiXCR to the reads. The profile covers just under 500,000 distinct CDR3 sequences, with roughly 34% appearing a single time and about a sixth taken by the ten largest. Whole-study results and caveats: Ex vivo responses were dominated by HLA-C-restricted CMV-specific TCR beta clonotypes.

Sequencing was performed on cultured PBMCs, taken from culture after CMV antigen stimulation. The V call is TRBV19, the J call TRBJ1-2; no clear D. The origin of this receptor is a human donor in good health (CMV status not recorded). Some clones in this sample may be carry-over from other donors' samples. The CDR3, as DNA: TGTGCCAGTAGTCCGGACCCCCTCTATGGCTACACCTTC. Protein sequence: CASSPDPLYGYTF.